The clone carrying this TCR beta chain was observed a handful of times. The data belong to a study of human T cells and chemical hapten exposure. Time point described: patch test 2, 6 weeks after DPC sensitization. Treatment indicated: therapeutic diphenylcyclopropenone sensitization with weekly scalp DPC. Authors' methods: Between 23,224 and 690,600 TCRs appeared in each sample, and the median stood at 95,638. Each CDR3 protein gets one entry after TCRdb re-called the RACE reads with MiXCR. TCRdb's processing, not the authors' own work, is the source of the V and J calls. This sample yields approximately 120,000 distinct CDR3 sequences, of which roughly a tenth are seen a single time; approximately 2.8% belongs to the top ten. J was trimmed by 4 bases and V by 1 base; bases with no gene match: 6. The CDR3 is 15 amino acids. Germline lookup yields CDR1 SGHKS and CDR2 YYEKEE (reference sequence).

The source material was whole blood, sampled in connection with sensitization to the hapten diphenylcyclopropenone (DPC). The V gene is TRBV5-5, the J gene TRBJ2-5, with TRBD2 matching over 8 bases. The sequence came from a woman between 40 and 55 years old with alopecia areata. Some clones in this sample may be carry-over from other donors' samples. CDR3 protein: CASSLRERGPETQYF. In DNA form, the CDR3 reads TGTGCCAGCAGCTTGCGCGAGCGGGGGCCAGAGACCCAGTACTTC.